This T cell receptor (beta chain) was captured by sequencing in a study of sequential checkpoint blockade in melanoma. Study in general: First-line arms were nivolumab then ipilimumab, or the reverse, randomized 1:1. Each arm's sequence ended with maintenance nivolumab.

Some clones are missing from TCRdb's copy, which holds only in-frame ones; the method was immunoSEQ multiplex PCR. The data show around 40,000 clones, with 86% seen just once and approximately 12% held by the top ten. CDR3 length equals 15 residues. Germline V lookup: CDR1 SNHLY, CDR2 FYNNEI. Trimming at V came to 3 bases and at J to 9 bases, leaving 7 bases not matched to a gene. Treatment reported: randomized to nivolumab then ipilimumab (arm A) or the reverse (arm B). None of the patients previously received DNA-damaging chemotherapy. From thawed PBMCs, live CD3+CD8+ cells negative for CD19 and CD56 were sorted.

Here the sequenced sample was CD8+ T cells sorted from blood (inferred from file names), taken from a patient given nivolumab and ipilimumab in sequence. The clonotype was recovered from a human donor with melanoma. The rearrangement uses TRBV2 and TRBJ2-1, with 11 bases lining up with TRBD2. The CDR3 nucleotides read TGTGCCAGCAGTGACACTAGCGGGAGTATCGGTGAGCAGTTCTTC. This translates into CASSDTSGSIGEQFF.